This record concerns one T cell receptor (beta chain) sequence. The antigen remains undetermined. This record belongs to a study of PD-1 blockade in classical Hodgkin lymphoma. Overall study results and limits: Reports described newly diagnosed patients as having lower baseline TCR diversity than healthy donors. Excluded were patients who started nivolumab under 1 year after ASCT, a group that had lower diversity. Differences between repertoires have undefined causes, possibly disease activity or prior therapy. In CD4+ cells, TCR diversity went up significantly by C4D1, but in CD8+ cells it did not.

Sequencing used immunoSEQ multiplex PCR; TCRdb keeps in-frame clones, though not all of them. Here the sample spans nearly 25,000 clones, approximately 70% being singletons. Time point denoted: cycle 4 day 1 (C4D1), after more than 5 weeks of nivolumab. After autologous stem cell transplantation all patients relapsed, and prior brentuximab vedotin exposure differed between cohorts. Trimming took 4 bases from V and 6 from J, leaving 14 bases between them. The V gene's germline CDR1 is MNHNS and CDR2 SASEGT. The CDR3 has 14 amino acids. The genes are TRBV6-1 and TRBJ2-3; D unresolved. The sequence came from a human donor with classical Hodgkin lymphoma. The sequencing here drew on peripheral blood mononuclear cells (PBMCs), taken before the fourth cycle of nivolumab. This CDR3 reads CASSGPRIRDTQYF. CDR3 nucleotides: TGTGCCAGCAGTGGACCTCGTATTCGGGATACGCAGTATTTT.